The clone carrying this T cell receptor (beta chain) was seen just once. Clones were read by immunoSEQ multiplex PCR, and TCRdb kept only the in-frame ones, dropping some. The data contain some 100,000 clones, 85% to 95% of them singletons. This record comes from a study of control samples from healthy donors and cancer patients. CDR1 is SGHTA, CDR2 FQGNSA, per germline. Trimming at V came to 2 bases and at J to 0 bases, leaving 3 bases not matched to a gene. The CDR3 consists of 17 residues. The sample comprised blood. The genes are TRBV7-2 and TRBJ2-3, with 12 bases matching TRBD2. The TCR was taken from a young man in good health. The DNA of the CDR3 is TGTGCCAGCAGCTTATGGACTAGCGGGAAGAGCACAGATACGCAGTATTTT. This codes for CASSLWTSGKSTDTQYF.